This T cell receptor (beta chain) was identified during a study of siplizumab effects on memory and regulatory T cells. The study, taken as a whole, reports: The authors mapped only a minor fraction of alloreactive clones to unstimulated subsets.

This CDR3 has 14 residues. V was clipped by 7 bases and J by 3 bases; unmatched bases: 7. Per the germline V gene, CDR1 is MDHEN and CDR2 is SYDVKM. The assay covered 95,000 to 100,000 TCR templates per sample. Assay: immunoSEQ multiplex PCR; the TCRdb copy retains only in-frame clones and omits some. This repertoire shows some 96,000 clones, more than 85% found once; its top ten account for 0.14% to 0.15%. Points on this clone: What it binds is unknown.

Sequenced: CD4+ T cells sorted from blood. The V call is TRBV28, the J call TRBJ1-1, with 8 bases fitting TRBD1. The sequence was collected from a human donor in good health. CDR3 in amino acids: CASTLQGAYTEAFF. The CDR3 DNA follows: TGTGCCAGCACCCTCCAGGGGGCCTACACTGAAGCTTTCTTT.